The rows below give T cell receptor beta chains drawn from one sample of a study of chronic HIV infection and antiretroviral therapy. In TCRdb, the 5' RACE reads were re-called with MiXCR into one record per CDR3 protein. Of about 48,000 distinct CDR3 sequences in the sample, about 19% were seen once. Sequenced sample: peripheral blood. Source of these receptors: an adult who had HIV and had not received antiretroviral therapy, or was an uninfected healthy control (not recorded which). CDR3s include the opening cysteine and the closing phenylalanine or tryptophan. Fields, in order: clone size, CDR3 length, V gene, J gene, D gene, CDR3 DNA, CDR3 protein. The D gene is left open where the match is weak. Size is stated for part of the rows, as once, few or many counts, or as a class when the clone is expanded.

few,16,TRBV28,TRBJ2-3,TRBD2,TGTGCCAGCGGGACTAGAGTGGGAGTGGGCACAGATACGCAGTATTTT,CASGTRVGVGTDTQYF
NA,15,TRBV12-3/TRBV12-4,TRBJ1-4,NA,TGTGCCAGCAGTTTACGGGGAGCGGCTAATGAAAAACTGTTTTTT,CASSLRGAANEKLFF
NA,14,TRBV9,TRBJ2-1,TRBD1,TGTGCCAGCAGCGTCGGGGACAGAGACAATGAGCAGTTCTTC,CASSVGDRDNEQFF
NA,14,TRBV28,TRBJ1-1,NA,TGTGCCAGCAGTCCCCCTTATGGGGCCACTGAAGCTTTCTTT,CASSPPYGATEAFF
NA,14,TRBV24-1,TRBJ2-7,TRBD1,TGTGCCACCAGCCGGACAGGGTTCGGGTCCGAGCAGTACTTC,CATSRTGFGSEQYF
many,13,TRBV5-1,TRBJ1-2,NA,TGCGCCAGCAGCTTGGAACGGCCCGAGGGCTACACCTTC,CASSLERPEGYTF
few,14,TRBV29-1,TRBJ2-1,TRBD2,TGCAGCGTTGGGGCGGGAGGGACCTACAATGAGCAGTTCTTC,CSVGAGGTYNEQFF
NA,15,TRBV5-5,TRBJ2-1,NA,TGTGCCAGCAGCTTCACTGGGAGCTCCTACAATGAGCAGTTCTTC,CASSFTGSSYNEQFF
few,16,TRBV11-2,TRBJ2-3,TRBD1,TGTGCCAGCAGCTACCTGGACAGGGCTATAGCAGATACGCAGTATTTT,CASSYLDRAIADTQYF
few,16,TRBV7-2,TRBJ2-7,NA,TGTGCCAGCAGCGCCGCCGGGGCCCGGGGCTCCTACGAGCAGTACTTC,CASSAAGARGSYEQYF
medium-sized,11,TRBV20-1,TRBJ2-7,NA,TGCAGTGCTAGAGGGGTTTACGAGCAGTACTTC,CSARGVYEQYF
NA,14,TRBV24-1,TRBJ2-3,NA,TGTGCCACCAGTGATCTGTCTTCCGGGCTCGCGCAGTATTTT,CATSDLSSGLAQYF
NA,13,TRBV9,TRBJ1-1,NA,TGTGCCAGCAGCGTAGGACGGACGACTGAAGCTTTCTTT,CASSVGRTTEAFF
few,13,TRBV29-1,TRBJ1-2,NA,TGCAGCGTTGACACAGGACGGACCTATGGCTACACCTTC,CSVDTGRTYGYTF
few,16,TRBV18,TRBJ2-7,TRBD1,TGTGCCAGCTCACCACCGTCTGAGACAGGGCGCTCCGAGCAGTACTTC,CASSPPSETGRSEQYF
NA,15,TRBV15,TRBJ1-1,TRBD1,TGTGCCACCAGCAGAGCGGGGACAGGGGGTTCCAAAGCTTTCTTT,CATSRAGTGGSKAFF
NA,15,TRBV2,TRBJ2-3,TRBD2,TGTGCCAGCAGTGACCTAGCGGGAGTCCCAGATACGCAGTATTTT,CASSDLAGVPDTQYF
NA,14,TRBV29-1,TRBJ2-1,TRBD2,TGCAGCGGTTCGGGACTAGCGGGAGTAAATGAGCAGTTCTTC,CSGSGLAGVNEQFF
NA,13,TRBV2,TRBJ2-6,NA,TGTGCCAGCGCGGGTTCTGGGGCCAACGTCCTGACTTTC,CASAGSGANVLTF
NA,11,TRBV10-3,TRBJ2-7,NA,TGTGCCATCAGCGACTTCTACGAGCAGTACTTC,CAISDFYEQYF
few,15,TRBV28,TRBJ2-2,TRBD2,TGTGCCAGCATCCTGGGGAGGGGAGTTCGCGGGGAGCTGTTTTTT,CASILGRGVRGELFF
NA,14,TRBV11-2,TRBJ2-3,NA,TGTGCCAGCAGCCGGGGACGAGGGACAGATACGCAGTATTTT,CASSRGRGTDTQYF
NA,14,TRBV9,TRBJ2-5,NA,TGTGCCAGCAGCGTAGGGCTAGCGAGAGAGACCCAGTACTTC,CASSVGLARETQYF
NA,16,TRBV5-6,TRBJ2-3,TRBD1,TGTGCCAGCAGTACCGGGACAGGGTATGGCACAGATACGCAGTATTTT,CASSTGTGYGTDTQYF
NA,15,TRBV10-1,TRBJ2-5,NA,TGCGCCAGCAGTGAGCGGCGGCAGGGGGGAGAGACCCAGTACTTC,CASSERRQGGETQYF
few,16,TRBV4-2,TRBJ2-3,TRBD2,TGTGCCAGCAGCCAACTTAGCGGGACGAGCACAGATACGCAGTATTTT,CASSQLSGTSTDTQYF
few,13,TRBV28,TRBJ2-7,NA,TGTGCCAGCACCGATACGGGGAGGAGCGAGCAGTACTTC,CASTDTGRSEQYF
NA,14,TRBV29-1,TRBJ1-4,NA,TGCAGCGTTGATGGGGGGTCGACTAATGAAAAACTGTTTTTT,CSVDGGSTNEKLFF
NA,14,TRBV3-1,TRBJ2-1,NA,TGTGCCAGCAGCCAAGAGTCCAGGCGGGGTGAGCAGTTCTTC,CASSQESRRGEQFF
few,12,TRBV20-1,TRBJ2-7,TRBD1,TGCAGTGTTAGAGGGACAGTATACGAGCAGTACTTC,CSVRGTVYEQYF
NA,12,TRBV20-1,TRBJ1-2,TRBD1,TGCAGAGTGCCGGGACAGAACTATGGCTACACCTTC,CRVPGQNYGYTF
NA,14,TRBV14,TRBJ1-1,NA,TGTGCCAGCAGCCAAGATTTGGATTTTGGGGAAGCTTTCTTT,CASSQDLDFGEAFF
few,14,TRBV4-2,TRBJ1-2,NA,TGTGCCAGCAGCCAAGATCTTAAGGCCTATGGCCACACCTTC,CASSQDLKAYGHTF
NA,17,TRBV27,TRBJ2-1,TRBD2,TGTGCCAGCAAGGGACTAGCGGGGACTAGCTCCTACAATGAGCAGTTCTTC,CASKGLAGTSSYNEQFF
few,11,TRBV2,TRBJ2-7,NA,TGTGCCAGCAGTGGGACCCACGAGCAGTACTTC,CASSGTHEQYF
NA,15,TRBV7-3,TRBJ2-1,NA,TGTGCCAGCAGCTCCCTAGGGGGGTCCTACAATGAGCAGTTCTTC,CASSSLGGSYNEQFF
many,14,TRBV20-1,TRBJ1-5,NA,TGCAGTGCGAGGACGGATTATAGCAATCAGCCCCAGCATTTT,CSARTDYSNQPQHF
NA,14,TRBV28,TRBJ1-5,NA,TGTGCCAGCAGTTTGACAGGCAGCAATCAGCCCCAGCATTTT,CASSLTGSNQPQHF
NA,16,TRBV4-1,TRBJ2-1,TRBD2,TGCGCCAGCAGCCGTTTAGCGGGAGCCCCTGCCGATGAGCAGTTCTTC,CASSRLAGAPADEQFF
NA,16,TRBV7-9,TRBJ1-5,NA,TGTGCCAGCAGCCCAGGCGACGGTGGGATGAGGCAGCCCCAGCATTTT,CASSPGDGGMRQPQHF
few,18,TRBV28,TRBJ1-2,TRBD1,TGTGCCAGCAGTCTCCCCCTCGGACAGGGGGCGATGAGCGATGGCTACACCTTC,CASSLPLGQGAMSDGYTF
NA,15,TRBV28,TRBJ2-3,TRBD1,TGTGCCAGCAGTCCGGGACAGGTTGGGCGGAATACGCAGTATTTT,CASSPGQVGRNTQYF
NA,14,TRBV11-3,TRBJ2-1,TRBD2,TGTGCCAGCAGCTTTAGCGGGAGAAGGAATGAGCAGTTCTTC,CASSFSGRRNEQFF
NA,18,TRBV4-1,TRBJ2-1,TRBD2,TGCGCCAGCAGCCCCGGGTTTGAACTAGCGGGAGTGAGGAATGAGCAGTTCTTC,CASSPGFELAGVRNEQFF
NA,14,TRBV24-1,TRBJ2-3,TRBD1,TGTGCCACCAGTGATGGGACAGGCACAGATACGCAGTATTTT,CATSDGTGTDTQYF
NA,19,TRBV28,TRBJ2-7,TRBD1,TGTGCCAGCAGCCCAACCGGGACAGGGGGCCGCTTTAGCTCCTACGAGCAGTACTTC,CASSPTGTGGRFSSYEQYF
few,16,TRBV20-1,TRBJ2-3,TRBD2,TGCAGTGCTGGGGGGTCGGCGGGGGAGCGGCAAGATACGCAGTATTTT,CSAGGSAGERQDTQYF
NA,13,TRBV6-1,TRBJ1-2,TRBD1,TGTGCCAGCTGTAAGGACAGGGCTAGCGGCTACACCTTC,CASCKDRASGYTF
NA,13,TRBV27,TRBJ2-7,NA,TGTGCCAGCAGTTTTGTCGGGACCTACGAGCAGTACTTC,CASSFVGTYEQYF
few,15,TRBV9,TRBJ2-1,NA,TGTGCCAGCAGCGTGAACGGGCACTCCTACAATGAGCAGTTCTTC,CASSVNGHSYNEQFF
NA,15,TRBV5-1,TRBJ1-1,NA,TGCGCCAGCAGCCAATCTGCAGGGACGAACACTGAAGCTTTCTTT,CASSQSAGTNTEAFF
few,19,TRBV4-1,TRBJ2-3,TRBD1,TGCGCCAGCAGCCAACAATTCTTCCGGGACAGACCTAGCACAGATACGCAGTATTTT,CASSQQFFRDRPSTDTQYF